In its sample, the clone carrying this T cell receptor (beta chain) was seen a few times. TCRdb itself ran the 5' RACE reads through MiXCR, one entry per CDR3 protein. The sample records about 310,000 distinct CDR3 sequences, 15% to 20% being singletons. This sample stems from a study of T-cell memory formation after mild COVID-19. This clonotype originated in a man aged 18 to 35 who had mild COVID-19 (a few samples of this study predate the infection). Cell type and time point are not known. Material for sequencing was PBMCs or a T cell subset sorted from them (not recorded which).

In nucleotides, the CDR3 is TGTGCCAGCAGCCAAGGAAGCCTAGCATTTGCGAACACCGGGGAGCTGTTTTTT. It yields the protein CASSQGSLAFANTGELFF. The V and J genes are TRBV3-1 and TRBJ2-2; a possible D gene is TRBD2 (5 bases). CDR3 length: 18 amino acids. CDR1 is LGHDT, CDR2 YNNKEL, per germline (reference sequence). Trimming removed 1 base at V and 0 bases at J, with 15 bases between.